This T cell receptor beta chain emerged from a study of T cells in Graves' hyperthyroidism and ophthalmopathy. Germline CDR1 is SEHNR and CDR2 is FQNEAQ (reference sequence). The length of the CDR3 is 13 residues. Trimming shortened V by 1 base and J by 8 bases, and 11 bases separated the two germline ends. The sample holds many counts of this clonotype. Authors of the study amplified TCR beta CDR3 regions from RNA transcripts. First-round RT-PCR of the TCR CDR3 relied on the HTBI primer set. TCRdb re-derived calls from the multiplex PCR reads in MiXCR, one entry per CDR3 protein. The repertoire consists of approximately 370,000 distinct CDR3 sequences, with just under 15% occurring once and the leading ten covering over 25%.

This TCR was sampled from a woman aged 25 to 39 with Graves' hyperthyroidism. The sequenced material came from blood. The rearrangement uses TRBV7-9 and TRBJ1-2; no reliable D call. In nucleotides, the CDR3 is TGTGCCAGCAGCTTAGACGGGGTCTACGGCTACACCTTC. Translating it yields CASSLDGVYGYTF.